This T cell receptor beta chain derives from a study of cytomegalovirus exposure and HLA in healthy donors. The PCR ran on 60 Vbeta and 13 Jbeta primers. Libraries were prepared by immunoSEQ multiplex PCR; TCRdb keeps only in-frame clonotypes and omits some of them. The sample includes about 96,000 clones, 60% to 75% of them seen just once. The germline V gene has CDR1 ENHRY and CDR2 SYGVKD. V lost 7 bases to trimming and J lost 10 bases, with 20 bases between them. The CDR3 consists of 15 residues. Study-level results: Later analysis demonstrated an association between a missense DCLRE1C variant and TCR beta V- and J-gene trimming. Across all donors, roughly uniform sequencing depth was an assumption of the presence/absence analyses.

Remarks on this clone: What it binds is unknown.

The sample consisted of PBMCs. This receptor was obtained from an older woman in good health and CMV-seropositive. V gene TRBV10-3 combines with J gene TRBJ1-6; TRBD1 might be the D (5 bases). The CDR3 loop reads CAITLGPPEGSPLHF. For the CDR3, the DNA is TGTGCCATCACCCTTGGGCCTCCGGAGGGGTCACCCCTCCACTTT.